These T cell receptor beta chains were read from a single sample in a study of shared clonotypes between healthy human individuals. Repertoires were generated with immunoSEQ multiplex PCR, while TCRdb's copy carries only in-frame clones and drops some. Of over a million clones listed, about 96% are singletons. The specimen was naive CD4+ T cells sorted from blood. These receptors all come from a man aged 30 to 39 in good health. Both conserved end residues are part of each CDR3. D genes are given only for firm matches. Rows give clone size only sometimes, using once, few, many, or a class for an expanded clone.

>TRBV12-5|TRBD1|TRBJ2-2|NA|16
TGTGCTAGTGGTTTGGTACTGGGACAGGCCACCGGGGAGCTGTTTTTT
CASGLVLGQATGELFF
>TRBV29-1|TRBD1|TRBJ2-5|once|13
TGCAGCGTTGCGGGACAGATCCAAGAGACCCAGTACTTC
CSVAGQIQETQYF
>TRBV4-1|NA|TRBJ2-2|NA|11
TGCGCCAGCAGCTACACCGGGGAGCTGTTTTTT
CASSYTGELFF
>TRBV28|NA|TRBJ1-5|NA|15
TGTGCCAGCAGTAGTTGGAGGAATAGCAATCAGCCCCAGCATTTT
CASSSWRNSNQPQHF
>TRBV10-3|NA|TRBJ2-6|NA|15
TGTGCCATCAGTGAAGGACCGTCTGGGGCCAACGTCCTGACTTTC
CAISEGPSGANVLTF
>TRBV6-6|TRBD1|TRBJ1-1|NA|14
TGTGCCAGCAGTGACAGGGTTGGGAACACTGAAGCTTTCTTT
CASSDRVGNTEAFF
>TRBV15|NA|TRBJ2-7|NA|16
TGTGCCACCAGCAGAGATCTTTTGGGCAGTACCTACGAGCAGTACTTC
CATSRDLLGSTYEQYF
>TRBV6-4|NA|TRBJ2-3|NA|18
TGTGCCAGCAGTGACGTGGGGGCGCGAGGTAGATTTACAGATACGCAGTATTTT
CASSDVGARGRFTDTQYF
>TRBV19|NA|TRBJ2-3|NA|14
TGTGCCAGTAGACCCACAGGGAGCACAGATACGCAGTATTTT
CASRPTGSTDTQYF
>TRBV7-9|TRBD1|TRBJ1-5|once|16
TGTGCCAGCAGCTTAGCCGGGGACAGGGGTAATCAGCCCCAGCATTTT
CASSLAGDRGNQPQHF
>TRBV5-1|NA|TRBJ2-3|NA|15
TGCGCCAGCAGCTCCCTCGGGGGAAACTCAGATACGCAGTATTTT
CASSSLGGNSDTQYF
>TRBV5-4|NA|TRBJ2-1|NA|14
TGTGCCAGCAGCCGACAGTCAGAAGGCAATGAGCAGTTCTTC
CASSRQSEGNEQFF
>TRBV6-5|TRBD1|TRBJ1-2|once|14
TGTGCCAGCAGTTACAGAGGGGGCTTGGTCGGCTACACCTTC
CASSYRGGLVGYTF
>TRBV10-3|NA|TRBJ1-2|NA|13
TGTGCCATCACAGAGGATTGGGACTCTGGCTACACCTTC
CAITEDWDSGYTF
>TRBV2|TRBD1|TRBJ2-7|NA|15
TGTGCCAGCAGTGAATACAGGACAGGTGGCTACGAGCAGTACTTC
CASSEYRTGGYEQYF
>TRBV19|NA|TRBJ2-2|NA|14
TGTGCCAGTAGTATAAGACTTAACACCGGGGAGCTGTTTTTT
CASSIRLNTGELFF
>TRBV5-8|TRBD1|TRBJ2-3|NA|15
TGTGCCAGCAGCTTCGGGACAGGGTACACAGATACGCAGTATTTT
CASSFGTGYTDTQYF
>TRBV6-1|NA|TRBJ1-4|NA|16
TGTGCCAGCAGTGAAGCCTCGACAGTTTCAAATGAAAAACTGTTTTTT
CASSEASTVSNEKLFF
>TRBV5-6|NA|TRBJ2-7|NA|12
TGTGCCAGCAGCTTGGGCGGCGGCCGGAGGGGCTTC
CASSLGGGRRGF
>TRBV5-1|NA|TRBJ1-1|NA|14
TGCGCCAGCAGCTTGGGGGGCCTGAACACTGAAGCTTTCTTT
CASSLGGLNTEAFF
>TRBV6-6|NA|TRBJ2-7|NA|14
TGTGCCAGCAGTGACGGACCTAGCGCTTACGAGCAGTACTTC
CASSDGPSAYEQYF
>TRBV6-5|TRBD2|TRBJ2-1|NA|16
TGTGCCAGCAGTTCCTCTTTAGCGGGAGTTCGCAATGAGCAGTTCTTC
CASSSSLAGVRNEQFF
>TRBV10-2|TRBD1|TRBJ1-5|once|17
TGCGCCAGCAGCTTGGGGACAGGGTCATGGGGCAATCAGCCCCAGCATTTT
CASSLGTGSWGNQPQHF
>TRBV11-2|NA|TRBJ1-1|NA|15
TGTGCCAGCAGCTCCCCGGGGGGAATGAACACTGAAGCTTTCTTT
CASSSPGGMNTEAFF
>TRBV4-1|TRBD1|TRBJ1-1|NA|14
TGCGCCAGCAGCGAGGACAGGCAGAACACTGAAGCTTTCTTT
CASSEDRQNTEAFF
>TRBV18|NA|TRBJ2-6|once|18
TGTGCCAGCTCACCTACAGTGCCATCCCCCTCTGGGGCCAACGTCCTGACTTTC
CASSPTVPSPSGANVLTF
>TRBV10-1|NA|TRBJ2-7|NA|13
TGCGCCAGCAGTGTGAGGACGTCCTCAGTGCAGTACTTC
CASSVRTSSVQYF
>TRBV5-1|NA|TRBJ1-4|NA|14
TGCGCCAGCAGCTTGGATGCCCCGCGGGAAAAACTGTTTTTT
CASSLDAPREKLFF
>TRBV9|TRBD2|TRBJ2-3|NA|17
TGTGCCAGCAGCGTAGCCGTTGGGCGGGAGAACACAGATACGCAGTATTTT
CASSVAVGRENTDTQYF
>TRBV7-2|NA|TRBJ1-4|NA|13
TGTGCCAGCAGCCGGACAGTGAATGAAAAACTGTTTTTT
CASSRTVNEKLFF
>TRBV7-6|NA|TRBJ2-5|NA|16
TGTGCCAGCAGCTTAGCGCTAACACGGTCCCAGTCCCCCCAGTACTTC
CASSLALTRSQSPQYF
>TRBV5-6|NA|TRBJ2-3|once|15
TGTGCCAGCAGCTTGAAGGCGGGAACCACAGATACGCAGTATTTT
CASSLKAGTTDTQYF
>TRBV6-1|NA|TRBJ1-2|NA|14
TGTGCCGGCGTCTCGGACTCGGGACTCTATGGCTACACCTTC
CAGVSDSGLYGYTF
>TRBV5-1|NA|TRBJ2-7|NA|13
TGCGCCAGCAGCTTTTCGGTTCAAGACGAGCAGTACTTC
CASSFSVQDEQYF
>TRBV20-1|TRBD1|TRBJ2-1|NA|11
TGCAGTGCTTCCGGACAGGGCGAGCAGTTCTTC
CSASGQGEQFF
>TRBV10-1|TRBD1|TRBJ2-7|NA|15
TGCGCCAGCAGCGCGACCGGGACAGGGGGCTACGAGCAGTACTTC
CASSATGTGGYEQYF
>TRBV20-1|NA|TRBJ1-1|NA|11
TGCAGTGCTAGACGCGCATCTGAAGCTTTCTTT
CSARRASEAFF
>TRBV11-2|NA|TRBJ1-3|NA|12
TGTGCCAGCAGCCCCGGCCTGGGCACCATATATTTT
CASSPGLGTIYF
>TRBV5-4|NA|TRBJ2-7|NA|14
TGTGCCAGCAGCTTGGAATCCGCAGCCTACGAGCAGTACTTC
CASSLESAAYEQYF
>TRBV19|TRBD1|TRBJ2-1|NA|12
TGTGCCACATCGACAGGGGGCAATGAGCAGTTCTTC
CATSTGGNEQFF
>TRBV6-1|NA|TRBJ1-5|NA|13
TGTGCCAGCGGGGACCTCAGCAATCAGCCCCAGCATTTT
CASGDLSNQPQHF
>TRBV10-2|NA|TRBJ1-2|NA|14
TGCGCCAGCAGTGACCGGGAAGCTAACTATGGCTACACCTTC
CASSDREANYGYTF
>TRBV7-8|NA|TRBJ1-1|NA|12
TGTGCGGGCGGTGACGCGAACACTGAAGCTTTCTTT
CAGGDANTEAFF
>TRBV11-3|NA|TRBJ1-1|NA|17
TGTGCCAGCAGCTTAGTCGACGGGACGGAAAAATTCACTGAAGCTTTCTTT
CASSLVDGTEKFTEAFF
>TRBV5-1|TRBD1|TRBJ2-5|NA|15
TGCGCCAGCAGCCTCCGACAGGGAGCCCAAGAGACCCAGTACTTC
CASSLRQGAQETQYF
>TRBV4-3|NA|TRBJ2-1|NA|18
TGCGCCAGCAGCCAAGATACGGCTAGGCGGCACTCCTACAATGAGCAGTTCTTC
CASSQDTARRHSYNEQFF
>TRBV30|TRBD2|TRBJ2-1|NA|15
TGTGCCTGGAGGGGACTAGCGGGGACCTACAATGAGCAGTTCTTC
CAWRGLAGTYNEQFF
>TRBV7-2|NA|TRBJ2-7|NA|12
TGTGCCAGCAGCAGGGACCGCCTCGAGCAGTACTTC
CASSRDRLEQYF
>TRBV14|NA|TRBJ2-1|NA|17
TGTGCCAGCAGCCCCCCCGTTGGGGAAGGGGGGGACGGTGAGCAGTTCTTC
CASSPPVGEGGDGEQFF
>TRBV7-9|NA|TRBJ1-4|NA|15
TGTGCCAGCAGCTTGGCGGGTCGATCAAATGAAAAACTGTTTTTT
CASSLAGRSNEKLFF
>TRBV5-1|NA|TRBJ2-7|NA|13
TGCGCCAGCAGCTTGCAAGATAACTACGAGCAGTACTTC
CASSLQDNYEQYF
>TRBV5-6|TRBD2|TRBJ2-7|NA|16
TGTGCCAGCAGCTTTAGAACTAGCGGGAGGAGGTACGAGCAGTACTTC
CASSFRTSGRRYEQYF
>TRBV5-1|NA|TRBJ2-3|NA|14
TGCGCCAGCAGCTCGGGCGACCCGGTCGATACGCAGTATTTT
CASSSGDPVDTQYF